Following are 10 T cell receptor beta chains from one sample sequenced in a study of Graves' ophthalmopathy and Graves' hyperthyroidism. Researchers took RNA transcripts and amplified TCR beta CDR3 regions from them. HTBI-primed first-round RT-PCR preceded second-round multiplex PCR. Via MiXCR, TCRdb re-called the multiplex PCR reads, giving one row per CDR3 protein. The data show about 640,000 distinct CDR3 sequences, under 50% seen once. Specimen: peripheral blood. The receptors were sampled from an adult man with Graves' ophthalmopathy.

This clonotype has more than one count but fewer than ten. Written as DNA, the CDR3 is TGCGCCAGCAGCTTGGCCAATACCCCGGGACAGGGAGATGGCTACACCTTC. Its translation: CASSLANTPGQGDGYTF. The chain links TRBV5-1 to TRBJ1-2, with 9 bases aligning to TRBD1. Unmatched junction bases numbered 12, after V lost 0 bases and J lost 6 bases. Germline V gives CDR1 SGHRS, CDR2 YFSETQ. The length of the CDR3 is 17 residues.

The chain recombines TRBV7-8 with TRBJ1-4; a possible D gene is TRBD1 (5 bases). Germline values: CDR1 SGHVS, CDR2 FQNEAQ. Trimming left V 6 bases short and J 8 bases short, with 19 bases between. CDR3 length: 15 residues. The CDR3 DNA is TGTGCCAGCAGTCTCCGGGGGGGGAGGAAAGAAAAACTGTTTTTT. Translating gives CASSLRGGRKEKLFF.

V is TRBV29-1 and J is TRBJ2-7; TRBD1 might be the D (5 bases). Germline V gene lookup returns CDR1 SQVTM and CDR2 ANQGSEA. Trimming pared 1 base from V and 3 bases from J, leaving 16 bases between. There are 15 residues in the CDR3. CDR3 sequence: CSVEGTYTTRYEQYF. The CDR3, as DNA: TGCAGCGTTGAAGGGACATATACTACTCGCTACGAGCAGTACTTC.

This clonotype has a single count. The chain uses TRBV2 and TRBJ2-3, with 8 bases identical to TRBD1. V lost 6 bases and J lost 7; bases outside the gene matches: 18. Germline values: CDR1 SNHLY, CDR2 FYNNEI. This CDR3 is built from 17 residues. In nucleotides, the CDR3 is TGTGCCAGCAGGAAACTTCAGGGGGCGCGGATTATGAATACGCAGTATTTT. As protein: CASRKLQGARIMNTQYF. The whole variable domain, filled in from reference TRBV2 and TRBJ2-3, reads EPEVTQTPSHQVTQMGQEVILRCVPISNHLYFYWYRQILGQKVEFLVSFYNNEISEKSEIFDDQFSVERPDGSNFTLKIRSTKLEDSAMYFCASRKLQGARIMNTQYFGPGTRLTVL.

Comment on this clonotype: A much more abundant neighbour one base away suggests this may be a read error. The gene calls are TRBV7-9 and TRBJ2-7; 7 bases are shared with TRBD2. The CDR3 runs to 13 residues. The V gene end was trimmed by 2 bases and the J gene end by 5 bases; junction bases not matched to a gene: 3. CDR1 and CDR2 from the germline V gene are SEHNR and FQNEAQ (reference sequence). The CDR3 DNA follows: TGTGCCAGCAGCTTAACTAGCGCGAACGAGCAGTACTTC. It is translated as CASSLTSANEQYF.

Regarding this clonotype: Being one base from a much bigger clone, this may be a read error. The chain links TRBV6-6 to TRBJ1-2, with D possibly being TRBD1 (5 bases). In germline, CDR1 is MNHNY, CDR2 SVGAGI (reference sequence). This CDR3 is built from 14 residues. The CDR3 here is CANSYSAGNYGYTF. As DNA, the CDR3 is TGTGCCAACAGTTACTCAGCAGGGAACTATGGCTACACCTTC.

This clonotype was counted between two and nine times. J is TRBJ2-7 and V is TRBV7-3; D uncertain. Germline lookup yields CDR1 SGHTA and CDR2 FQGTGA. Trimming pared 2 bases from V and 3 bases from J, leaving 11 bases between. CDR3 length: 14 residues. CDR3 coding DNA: TGTGCCAGCAGCTTAGGGAACACCGACTACGAGCAGTACTTC. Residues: CASSLGNTDYEQYF.

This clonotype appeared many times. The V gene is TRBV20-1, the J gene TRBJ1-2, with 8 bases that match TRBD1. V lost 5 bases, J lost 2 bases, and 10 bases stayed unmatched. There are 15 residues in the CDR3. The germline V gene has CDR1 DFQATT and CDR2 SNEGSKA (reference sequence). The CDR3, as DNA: TGCAGTGCTTTCGGGACAGGAGGTTTGAACTATGGCTACACCTTC. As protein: CSAFGTGGLNYGYTF.

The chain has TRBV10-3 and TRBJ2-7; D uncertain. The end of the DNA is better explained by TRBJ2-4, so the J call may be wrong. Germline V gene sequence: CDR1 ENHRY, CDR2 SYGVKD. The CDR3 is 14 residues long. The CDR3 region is CAISESLTLNIQYF. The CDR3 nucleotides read TGTGCCATCAGTGAGTCTCTGACACTTAACATTCAGTACTTC.

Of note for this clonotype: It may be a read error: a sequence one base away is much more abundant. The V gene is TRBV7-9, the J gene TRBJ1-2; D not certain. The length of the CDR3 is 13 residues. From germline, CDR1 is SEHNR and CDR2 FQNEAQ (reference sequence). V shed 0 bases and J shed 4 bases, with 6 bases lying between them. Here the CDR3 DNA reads TGTGCCAGCAGCTTAGCGCTCAGCTATGGCTACACCTTC. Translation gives CASSLALSYGYTF.